This T cell receptor (beta chain) originates from a study of blood T cell repertoires in COVID-19. As for the study in general: Sample material is recorded as cDNA or gDNA derived from T cells, B-cell-depleted T cells, or PBMCs.

Produced via immunoSEQ multiplex PCR; TCRdb's table is partial and in-frame only. There are over 250,000 clones in the sample; 91% occur only once, and approximately 2.6% lies in the top ten. Trimming left V 2 bases short and J 3 bases short, with 13 bases between. Germline V gene sequence: CDR1 LGHNA, CDR2 YSLEER. The CDR3 has 16 residues. This receptor was obtained from a person aged 18 to 30 with COVID-19, enrolled during active disease. V usage is TRBV4-3 and J usage is TRBJ2-2, with D tentatively TRBD1 (5 bases). Sequences were obtained from peripheral blood. The CDR3, as DNA: TGCGCCAGCAGCCAACAGGGAACGCATGACACCGGGGAGCTGTTTTTT. Translated, it gives CASSQQGTHDTGELFF.